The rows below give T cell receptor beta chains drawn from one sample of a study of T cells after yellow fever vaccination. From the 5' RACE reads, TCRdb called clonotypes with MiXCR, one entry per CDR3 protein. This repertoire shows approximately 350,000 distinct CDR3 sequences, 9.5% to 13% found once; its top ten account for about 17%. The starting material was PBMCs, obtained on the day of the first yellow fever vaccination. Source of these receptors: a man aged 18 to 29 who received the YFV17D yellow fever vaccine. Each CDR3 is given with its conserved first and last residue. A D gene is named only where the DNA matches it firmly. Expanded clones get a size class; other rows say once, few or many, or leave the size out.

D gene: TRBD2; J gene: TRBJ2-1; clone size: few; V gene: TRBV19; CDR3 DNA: TGTGCCAGTACTCCCTTAACTAGCGGGGAGAACAATGAGCAGTTCTTC; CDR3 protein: CASTPLTSGENNEQFF
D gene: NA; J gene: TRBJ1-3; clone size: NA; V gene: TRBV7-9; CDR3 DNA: TGTGCCAGCAGCTCCTGGGGGGGGAGCTCTGGAAACACCATATATTTT; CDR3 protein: CASSSWGGSSGNTIYF
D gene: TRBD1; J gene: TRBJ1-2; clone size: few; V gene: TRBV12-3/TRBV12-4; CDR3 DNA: TGTGCCAGCACCCCCGTCCCGGGACAGGGGTCCCTAAACTATGGCTACACCTTC; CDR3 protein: CASTPVPGQGSLNYGYTF
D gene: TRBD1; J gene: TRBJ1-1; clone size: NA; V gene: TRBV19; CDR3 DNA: TGTGCCAGTACCCTTGACAGGGTGTGGACTGAAGCTTTCTTT; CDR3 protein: CASTLDRVWTEAFF
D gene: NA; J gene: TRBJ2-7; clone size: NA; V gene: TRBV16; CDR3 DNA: TGTGCCAGCGCTCCGGGGGATCGTATGTCCTACGAGCAGTACTTC; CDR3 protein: CASAPGDRMSYEQYF
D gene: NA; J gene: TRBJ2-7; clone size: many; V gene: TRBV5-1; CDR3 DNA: TGCGCCAGCAGCGCTGATCCTGGGAGCTACGAGCAGTACTTC; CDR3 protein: CASSADPGSYEQYF
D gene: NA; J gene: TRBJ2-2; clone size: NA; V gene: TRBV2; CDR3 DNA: TGTGCCAGCAGTGAACAGGGCCAGGGGTCCGGGGAGCTGTTTTTT; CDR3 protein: CASSEQGQGSGELFF
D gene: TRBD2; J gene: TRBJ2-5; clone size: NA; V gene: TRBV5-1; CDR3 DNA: TGCGCCAGCAGCCCAGGACTAGCGGGGGCCCAAGAGACCCAGTACTTC; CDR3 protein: CASSPGLAGAQETQYF
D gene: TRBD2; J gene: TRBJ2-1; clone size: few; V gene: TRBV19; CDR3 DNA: TGTGCCGCAGCGACTAGCGGGGGACCTTATGGTGAGCAGTTCTTC; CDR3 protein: CAAATSGGPYGEQFF
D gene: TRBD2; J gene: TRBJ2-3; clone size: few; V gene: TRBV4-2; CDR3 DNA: TGTGCCAGCAGCCAAGTGGGGGGGAGGTCAGATACGCAGTATTTT; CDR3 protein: CASSQVGGRSDTQYF
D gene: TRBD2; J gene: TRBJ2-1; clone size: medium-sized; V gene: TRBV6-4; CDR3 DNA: TGTGCCAGCAGTGGGACTAGCGGAACCTACAATGAGCAGTTCTTC; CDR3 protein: CASSGTSGTYNEQFF
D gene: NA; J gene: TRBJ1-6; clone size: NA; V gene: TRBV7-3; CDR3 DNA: TGTGCCAGCAGCTCGGACTATAATTCACCCCTCCACTTT; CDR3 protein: CASSSDYNSPLHF
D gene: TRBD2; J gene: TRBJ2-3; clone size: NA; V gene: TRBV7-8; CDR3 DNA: TGTGCCAGCAGCTTCAGGACTAGCGGGAGCACAGATACGCAGTATTTT; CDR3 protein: CASSFRTSGSTDTQYF
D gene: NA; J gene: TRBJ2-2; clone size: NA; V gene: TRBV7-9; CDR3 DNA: TGTGCCAGCAGCTTTTTGGGTTCCCCCACCGGGGAGCTGTTTTTT; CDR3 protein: CASSFLGSPTGELFF
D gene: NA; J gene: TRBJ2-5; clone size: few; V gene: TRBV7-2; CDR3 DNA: TGTGCCAGCAGCTGGACTATACTAGAGACCCAGTACTTC; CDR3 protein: CASSWTILETQYF
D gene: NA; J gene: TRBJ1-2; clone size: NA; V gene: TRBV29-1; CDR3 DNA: TGCAGCGTCGTACCCAGGGAGGGGAATGGCTACACCTTC; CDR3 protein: CSVVPREGNGYTF
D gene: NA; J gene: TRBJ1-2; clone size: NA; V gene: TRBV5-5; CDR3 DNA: TGTGCCAGCAGCTTGTGGGTATCCAATGGCTACACCTTC; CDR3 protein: CASSLWVSNGYTF
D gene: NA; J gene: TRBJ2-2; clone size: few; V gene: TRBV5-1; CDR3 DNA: TGCGCCAGCAGCTTGTTTCCAGGGAATACCGGGGAGCTGTTTTTT; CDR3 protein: CASSLFPGNTGELFF
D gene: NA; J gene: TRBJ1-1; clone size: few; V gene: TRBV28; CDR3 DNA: TGTGCCAGCACCACAACAGGGAACACTGAAGCTTTCTTT; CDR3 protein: CASTTTGNTEAFF
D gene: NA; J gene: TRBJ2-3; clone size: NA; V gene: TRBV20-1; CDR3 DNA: TGCAGTGCGACGAGGATGGGGGGCACAGATACGCAGTATTTT; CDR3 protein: CSATRMGGTDTQYF
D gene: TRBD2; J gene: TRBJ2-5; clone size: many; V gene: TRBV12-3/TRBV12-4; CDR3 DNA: TGTGCCAGCAGATTAACCTTAGCGGGGGGGCCAACCCAGTACTTC; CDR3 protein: CASRLTLAGGPTQYF